The 18 T cell receptor beta chains presented below share a single source sample, sequenced in a study of post-analysis software for immune sequencing data. Study-level points and caveats: Five or six TRBV segments appeared more often in patients than in controls, and TRBV5-6, TRBV5-1 and TRBV20-1 were among these.

The antigens of these receptors remain unknown. TCR beta cDNA libraries had unique molecular identifiers. MiXCR was run by TCRdb on the PCR reads, yielding one entry per CDR3 protein. The sample shows fewer than 900,000 distinct CDR3 sequences, around 42% of them seen only once. The specimen sequenced was blood. Receptors were obtained from a girl between 10 and 17 years old with multiple sclerosis.

This clonotype was detected a few times. The V gene is TRBV10-3, the J gene TRBJ2-5; 7 bases are a match to TRBD1. This CDR3 contains 16 residues. CDR1 and CDR2 from the germline V gene are ENHRY and SYGVKD. V lost 3 bases and J lost 1; bases outside the gene matches: 8. CDR3 bases: TGTGCCATCAGTGACCTCGACAGGGCCATCCAAGAGACCCAGTACTTC. Encoded protein: CAISDLDRAIQETQYF.

This clonotype appeared a few times. This chain joins TRBV5-1 and TRBJ2-4; D possibly corresponds to TRBD1 (8 bases). Trimming shortened V by 4 bases and J by 3 bases, and 20 bases separated the two germline ends. The germline gives CDR1 SGHRS, CDR2 YFSETQ. The CDR3 is 17 amino acids. CDR3 amino acids: CASSPGTGRGGKNIQYF. As DNA, the CDR3 is TGCGCCAGCAGCCCCGGGACAGGACGCGGGGGCAAAAACATTCAGTACTTC. Full variable domain (remainder filled in from reference TRBV5-1 and TRBJ2-4): KAGVTQTPRYLIKTRGQQVTLSCSPISGHRSVSWYQQTPGQGLQFLFEYFSETQRNKGNFPGRFSGRQFSNSRSEMNVSTLELGDSALYLCASSPGTGRGGKNIQYFGAGTRLSVL.

The chain employs TRBV20-1 and TRBJ2-7, with 9 bases fitting TRBD1. From germline, CDR1 is DFQATT and CDR2 SNEGSKA (reference sequence). J was trimmed by 2 bases and V by 5 bases; bases with no gene match: 4. The CDR3 loop spans 13 amino acids. CDR3 in DNA: TGCAGTGCTCCTTGGACAGGGGCCTACGAGCAGTACTTC. Translating gives CSAPWTGAYEQYF.

This clonotype has a handful of counts. The J gene is TRBJ2-1, the V gene TRBV5-5, with 16 bases identical to TRBD2. Germline V CDR1 and CDR2: SGHKS, YYEKEE (reference sequence). The V and J ends lost 4 bases and 7 bases, in that order; junction bases with no gene match: 14. The CDR3 length is 19 residues. The CDR3 reads CASSASSGTSGRAENEQFF. Written as DNA, the CDR3 is TGTGCCAGCAGCGCAAGTTCCGGGACTAGCGGGAGGGCCGAGAATGAGCAGTTCTTC.

CDR3 residues: CASSLAVGGSYNEQFF. CDR3 DNA sequence: TGTGCCAGCAGCTTAGCTGTAGGGGGCTCCTACAATGAGCAGTTCTTC. V gene TRBV7-8 combines with J gene TRBJ2-1; D is perhaps TRBD1 (6 bases). The CDR3 is 16 residues long. Trimming removed 0 bases from V and 0 bases from J, with 9 bases in between. CDR1 SGHVS and CDR2 FQNEAQ come from the germline V gene.

CDR3 nucleotide sequence: TGCGCCAGCAGCGGAGGACTAGCGGCTATCTCCTACGAGCAGTACTTC. It specifies CASSGGLAAISYEQYF. V gene TRBV5-1 combines with J gene TRBJ2-7; 10 nucleotides agree with TRBD2. This CDR3 contains 16 residues. Losses at the gene ends were 4 bases for V and 0 bases for J; bases not matched to a gene: 7. CDR1 and CDR2 from the germline V gene are SGHRS and YFSETQ.

In this sample, this clonotype turned up a few times. The V and J genes are TRBV29-1 and TRBJ2-2; 8 bases agree with TRBD1. Trimming removed 4 bases from V and 6 bases from J; junction bases left unmatched: 7. Germline CDR1 reads SQVTM; CDR2 reads ANQGSEA. The CDR3 contains 14 residues. In DNA form, the CDR3 reads TGCAGCGTTGCAGGGGGCGAGGGTCCCGGGGAGCTGTTTTTT. Protein sequence: CSVAGGEGPGELFF.

This clonotype has more than one count but fewer than ten. The V gene is TRBV7-9, the J gene TRBJ2-5; the D gene is possibly TRBD2 (6 bases). CDR3 length: 14 amino acids. Germline-derived CDR1 and CDR2 are SEHNR and FQNEAQ (reference sequence). V lost 5 bases, J lost 2 bases, and 12 bases lay in between. CDR3 amino acids: CASSDSGLQETQYF. In DNA, the CDR3 is TGTGCCAGCAGCGATAGCGGACTTCAAGAGACCCAGTACTTC. Based on the CDR3 plus reference TRBV7-9 and TRBJ2-5, the full variable domain is DTGVSQNPRHKITKRGQNVTFRCDPISEHNRLYWYRQTLGQGPEFLTYFQNEAQLEKSRLLSDRFSAERPKGSFSTLEIQRTEQGDSAMYLCASSDSGLQETQYFGPGTRLLVL.

The chain recombines TRBV27 with TRBJ2-5; no clear D. With 0 bases removed from V and 7 bases from J, the gap between germline ends came to 9 bases. The CDR3 loop spans 13 amino acids. Per germline, CDR1 MNHEY and CDR2 SMNVEV (reference sequence). The CDR3 DNA reads as TGTGCCAGCAGTTTATCGGGGATTGGGACCCAGTACTTC. Encoded protein: CASSLSGIGTQYF.

This chain uses TRBV7-2 with TRBJ2-7; D is uncertain. CDR3 length: 14 amino acids. In germline, CDR1 is SGHTA, CDR2 FQGNSA. Trimming stripped 1 base from V and 3 bases from J, with 10 bases between. CDR3 amino acids: CASSLGFAVYEQYF. The CDR3 region has the DNA TGTGCCAGCAGCTTAGGGTTCGCAGTCTACGAGCAGTACTTC.

The gene calls are TRBV20-1 and TRBJ2-5; the D call may be TRBD1 or TRBD2 (5 bases each). Germline values: CDR1 DFQATT, CDR2 SNEGSKA (reference sequence). CDR3 length equals 13 residues. Trimming stripped 3 bases from V and 2 bases from J, with 10 bases between. CDR3 sequence reads: CSARGVGQETQYF. CDR3 DNA: TGCAGTGCTAGGGGGGTCGGACAAGAGACCCAGTACTTC.

The V gene is TRBV5-1, the J gene TRBJ2-1; D uncertain. With the DNA end fitting TRBJ2-7 better, the J assignment may be wrong. The CDR3 is made up of 16 amino acids. The V gene's germline CDR1 is SGHRS and CDR2 YFSETQ. The CDR3 nucleotides read TGCGCCAGCAGCCGAAAAGACCTGAGCTCCTACAATGAGCAGTACTTC. Its translation: CASSRKDLSSYNEQYF.

This clonotype turned up a few times. This rearrangement joins TRBV5-1 to TRBJ2-1; 13 bases are shared with TRBD2. Trimming removed 4 bases from V and 10 bases from J; junction bases left unmatched: 8. Germline CDR1 is SGHRS and CDR2 is YFSETQ. The CDR3 is 15 residues long. The CDR3 DNA reads as TGCGCCAGCAGCGAAGGACTAGCGGGAGTGCGGGAGCAGTTCTTC. Its protein product is CASSEGLAGVREQFF.

V is TRBV20-1 and J is TRBJ2-7; D is unclear. CDR1 and CDR2 from the germline V gene are DFQATT and SNEGSKA (reference sequence). The CDR3 covers 13 residues. Trimming took 3 bases from V and 6 from J, leaving 15 bases between them. The CDR3 reads CSASGTTWREQYF. The CDR3 bases are TGCAGTGCTAGCGGAACTACCTGGCGCGAGCAGTACTTC.

This chain links TRBV12-3 or TRBV12-4 with TRBJ2-5; the match to TRBD2 covers 11 bases. The CDR3 covers 15 residues. Trimming cost V 8 bases and J 4 bases; bases outside gene matches: 9. The CDR3: CASATSGSWSETQYF. The CDR3 DNA is TGTGCCAGCGCCACTAGCGGGAGTTGGTCAGAGACCCAGTACTTC.

This chain joins TRBV20-1 and TRBJ2-7; TRBD2 agrees at 10 bases. This CDR3 region has 13 residues. In germline, CDR1 is DFQATT, CDR2 SNEGSKA (reference sequence). With V trimmed by 7 bases and J by 2 bases, 5 bases remained unmatched. DNA for the CDR3: TGCAGTGTCCCTAGCGGGGGAACCTACGAGCAGTACTTC. Amino acid sequence: CSVPSGGTYEQYF.

The gene calls are TRBV7-3 and TRBJ2-1, with TRBD2 matching 12 bases. The V gene's germline CDR1 is SGHTA and CDR2 FQGTGA. Trimming took 2 bases from V and 7 from J; bases not matched to a gene: 3. This CDR3 contains 15 residues. CDR3 protein: CASSLGGTSGNEQFF. In DNA form, the CDR3 reads TGTGCCAGCAGCTTAGGGGGGACTAGCGGGAATGAGCAGTTCTTC.

This clonotype showed up just a few times. This CDR3 is CASSQVSTTGTDTQYF. As DNA, the CDR3 is TGCGCCAGCAGCCAAGTATCAACGACAGGAACAGATACGCAGTATTTT. V gene TRBV4-1 combines with J gene TRBJ2-3; D is perhaps TRBD1 (6 bases). The germline CDR1 and CDR2 sequences are MGHRA and YSYEKL. Trimming pared 1 base from V and 3 bases from J, leaving 14 bases between. The CDR3 spans 16 residues.